The 27 T cell receptor beta chains presented below share a single source sample, sequenced in a study of cytomegalovirus exposure and HLA in healthy donors. Vbeta (60) and Jbeta (13) primers were used in the PCR. The repertoire was sequenced with immunoSEQ multiplex PCR; TCRdb's copy has only in-frame clones and lacks some. The data show 99,000 or so clones, approximately 12% seen once. Source material: PBMCs. The receptors were gathered from a middle-aged man in good health and CMV-seropositive.

This CDR3 is CASSLRLAGANTGELFF. CDR3 in DNA: TGCGCCAGCAGCTTAAGACTAGCGGGAGCGAACACCGGGGAGCTGTTTTTT. J is TRBJ2-2 and V is TRBV5-1; the match to TRBD2 covers 12 bases. The germline CDR1 and CDR2 sequences are SGHRS and YFSETQ. The CDR3 has 17 residues. The ends lost 2 bases at V and 0 bases at J; junction bases unmatched: 2.

This clone was seen only a few times. The chain's CDR3 is CASSLGALAGVEQFF. The CDR3 DNA sequence: TGCGCCAGCAGCTTGGGAGCGCTAGCGGGAGTAGAGCAGTTCTTC. The rearrangement joins TRBV5-1 to TRBJ2-1; TRBD2 aligns across 10 bases. CDR1 SGHRS and CDR2 YFSETQ come from the germline V gene. The CDR3 spans 15 residues. V trimming: 0 bases; J trimming: 10 bases; junction bases outside the gene matches: 7.

This clone was seen only a few times. The chain links TRBV29-1 to TRBJ1-1, with D perhaps TRBD1 (5 bases). The CDR3 is 13 amino acids. Germline-derived CDR1 and CDR2 are SQVTM and ANQGSEA. The V and J ends lost 3 bases and 1 base respectively, with 9 bases between them. CDR3 sequence (DNA): TGCAGCGTTGATCCAGGGCGGAACACTGAAGCTTTCTTT. This translates into CSVDPGRNTEAFF.

This clone was seen only a few times. This chain joins TRBV28 and TRBJ1-3; TRBD1 is a possible D gene (6 bases). Trimming removed 2 bases from V and 0 bases from J, with 14 bases in between. This CDR3 is 17 amino acids long. Looked up from germline, CDR1 is MDHEN and CDR2 is SYDVKM. The CDR3 protein is CASSLPQGRRSGNTIYF. The CDR3 DNA reads as TGTGCCAGCAGTTTACCGCAGGGGCGCCGCTCTGGAAACACCATATATTTT.

The chain employs TRBV7-5 and TRBJ1-5. TRBV7-5 is listed as a pseudogene. The CDR3 totals 15 residues. The CDR3 bases are TGTGCCAGAAGCTACCTTAACAGGGAGGGTCAGCCCCAGCATTTT. It translates to CARSYLNREGQPQHF.

The rearrangement joins TRBV2 to TRBJ2-3, with D unresolved. Between the trimmed V and J ends, which lost 2 bases and 15 bases, there was a span of 18 bases. Germline CDR1 reads SNHLY; CDR2 reads FYNNEI. The CDR3 is made up of 13 amino acids. The CDR3 region has the DNA TGTGCCAGCAGTGAACCCCAAGCGCAGTTAGATTATTTT. This translates into CASSEPQAQLDYF.

This clone was seen only a few times. The chain has TRBV30 and TRBJ2-5, with D hard to call. The J call may be in error: the DNA end matches TRBJ2-7 better. The CDR3 contains 13 residues. Germline V gene sequence: CDR1 GTSNPN, CDR2 SVGIG (reference sequence). The CDR3 DNA reads as TGTGCCTGGGACGCCGGGCGAGACTACGAGCAGTACTTC. It specifies CAWDAGRDYEQYF.

In nucleotides, the CDR3 is TGCGCCAGCAGCTTGGGGCCGGGACAAGGAGAGACCCAGTACTTC. Encoded protein: CASSLGPGQGETQYF. V gene TRBV5-1 combines with J gene TRBJ2-5; maybe TRBD1 (6 bases). V dropped 0 bases and J dropped 4 bases, with 13 bases sitting between them. The germline V gene has CDR1 SGHRS and CDR2 YFSETQ. The CDR3 length is 15 residues.

The chain joins TRBV5-8 to TRBJ1-5; possible D gene TRBD1, 6 bases. CDR1 and CDR2 from the germline V gene are SGHTS and YDEGEE. The CDR3 is 17 amino acids. The V gene lost 2 bases and the J gene lost 3 bases, with 18 bases spanning the gap. Written as DNA, the CDR3 is TGTGCCAGCAGCTTACGAACCGGGACAAAAATCAATCAGCCCCAGCATTTT. Amino acids: CASSLRTGTKINQPQHF.

The J gene is TRBJ1-1, the V gene TRBV2, with 11 bases identical to TRBD1. V was clipped by 8 bases and J by 5 bases; unmatched bases: 4. The CDR3 is 13 residues long. CDR1 and CDR2 (germline): SNHLY, FYNNEI. CDR3 bases: TGTGCCAGCGGGGGACAGGGGGGAACTGAAGCTTTCTTT. Amino acid sequence: CASGGQGGTEAFF.

The chain couples TRBV19 to TRBJ2-2, with D maybe TRBD2 (6 bases). The V gene's germline CDR1 is LNHDA and CDR2 SQIVND (reference sequence). V was trimmed by 1 base and J by 5 bases, leaving 14 bases between them. CDR3 length equals 16 residues. The chain's CDR3 is CASSIVTSPQTGELFF. The CDR3 nucleotides read TGTGCCAGTAGTATAGTCACTAGCCCCCAAACCGGGGAGCTGTTTTTT.

This chain joins TRBV30 and TRBJ2-2, with TRBD1 as a possible D gene (6 bases). Looked up from germline, CDR1 is GTSNPN and CDR2 is SVGIG (reference sequence). This CDR3 contains 14 residues. Between the trimmed V and J ends, which lost 3 bases and 3 bases, there was a span of 11 bases. CDR3 nucleotide sequence: TGTGCCTGGAGCAGGGGTTTGGACACCGGGGAGCTGTTTTTT. This codes for CAWSRGLDTGELFF.

This clone was seen a handful of times. The chain couples TRBV28 to TRBJ2-2; possible D gene TRBD1, 7 bases. The CDR3 is made up of 15 amino acids. The germline V gene has CDR1 MDHEN and CDR2 SYDVKM. The ends were cut back, 5 bases at V and 4 bases at J, with 14 bases in the middle. As DNA, the CDR3 is TGTGCCAGCAGTCTCCAGGGGGGTTTCACCGGGGAGCTGTTTTTT. Its protein product is CASSLQGGFTGELFF.

This clone was seen only a few times. In DNA, the CDR3 is TGTGCCAGCAGTGACTCACAGGGTGGCCCAAACATTCAGTACTTC. Amino acid sequence: CASSDSQGGPNIQYF. The chain recombines TRBV25-1 with TRBJ2-4; a possible D gene is TRBD1 (6 bases). V gave up 3 bases and J gave up 6 bases, with 15 bases separating them. This CDR3 is 15 amino acids long. Germline CDR1 reads MGHDK; CDR2 reads SYGVNS.

This clone was recorded a few times. The genes are TRBV5-1 and TRBJ2-2, with TRBD2 matching over 7 bases. J gave up 1 base and V 0 bases, and 9 bases lay outside the gene matches. Germline V gene data show CDR1 as SGHRS and CDR2 as YFSETQ. The CDR3 contains 18 residues. CDR3 nucleotide sequence: TGCGCCAGCAGCTTGGCCGTTCCTGGGAGGGGGAACACCGGGGAGCTGTTTTTT. This encodes CASSLAVPGRGNTGELFF.

The genes are TRBV10-2 and TRBJ1-2; a weak D match, TRBD1 (5 bases). Germline assignment: CDR1 WSHSY and CDR2 SAAADI. Trimming left V 4 bases short and J 3 bases short, with 15 bases between. This CDR3 has 15 amino acids. The CDR3 sequence: CASSVIRGGYYGYTF. The CDR3 bases are TGCGCCAGCAGTGTTATACGGGGGGGTTACTATGGCTACACCTTC.

This clone was counted between two and nine times. The chain is built from TRBV11-2 and TRBJ1-1; perhaps TRBD1 as D (6 bases). Germline V gene lookup returns CDR1 SGHAT and CDR2 FQNNGV. CDR3 length: 14 amino acids. The germline V and J ends were trimmed by 1 base and 3 bases, with 9 bases remaining between them. CDR3 bases: TGTGCCAGCAGCTTAGCCAGGGGCCACACTGAAGCTTTCTTT. This sequence encodes CASSLARGHTEAFF.

This clone was recorded a few times. The chain recombines TRBV13 with TRBJ1-3; tentatively, D is TRBD1 (6 bases). The germline gives CDR1 PRHDT, CDR2 FYEKMQ (reference sequence). V was trimmed by 5 bases and J by 2 bases, leaving 10 bases between them. The CDR3 covers 14 residues. CDR3 in DNA: TGTGCCAGCAGCACCTACAGGGCTGGAAACACCATATATTTT. Protein product: CASSTYRAGNTIYF.

This rearrangement joins TRBV6-5 to TRBJ2-1, with a weak D call TRBD2 (6 bases). The length of the CDR3 is 15 residues. Trimming shortened V by 5 bases and J by 0 bases, and 11 bases separated the two germline ends. Germline V gene lookup returns CDR1 MNHEY and CDR2 SVGAGI. CDR3 amino acids: CASSLLRGSYNEQFF. In DNA form, the CDR3 reads TGTGCCAGCAGTCTCCTGCGGGGCTCCTACAATGAGCAGTTCTTC.

This chain uses TRBV5-1 with TRBJ1-1; D not resolved. Trimming stripped 4 bases from V and 0 bases from J, with 7 bases between. This CDR3 is built from 13 residues. CDR1 is SGHRS, CDR2 YFSETQ, per germline. In DNA, the CDR3 is TGCGCCAGCAGCCCCAGGTTGAACACTGAAGCTTTCTTT. Amino acids: CASSPRLNTEAFF. Complete variable domain (other parts from reference TRBV5-1 and TRBJ1-1): KAGVTQTPRYLIKTRGQQVTLSCSPISGHRSVSWYQQTPGQGLQFLFEYFSETQRNKGNFPGRFSGRQFSNSRSEMNVSTLELGDSALYLCASSPRLNTEAFFGQGTRLTVV.

The chain is built from TRBV7-7 and TRBJ2-3; possibly TRBD2 for D (5 bases). Trimming shortened V by 5 bases and J by 3 bases, and 15 bases separated the two germline ends. Germline CDR1 and CDR2: SSHAT and FNYEAQ (reference sequence). The CDR3 spans 15 residues. The CDR3 protein is CASSPGGGLTDTQYF. The CDR3 DNA sequence: TGTGCCAGCAGCCCCGGAGGAGGCCTGACAGATACGCAGTATTTT.

This clone was detected only a few times. The chain links TRBV7-2 to TRBJ2-5; the match to TRBD2 covers 13 bases. The CDR3 length is 15 residues. J lost 3 bases, V lost 3 bases, and 1 base had no gene match. Germline V CDR1 and CDR2: SGHTA, FQGNSA. Here the CDR3 reads CASSLGLAGKETQYF. As DNA, the CDR3 is TGTGCCAGCAGCTTGGGACTAGCGGGAAAAGAGACCCAGTACTTC.

This clone was seen a few times. The chain carries TRBV28 and TRBJ2-7; 8 bases map to TRBD1. CDR3 size: 13 residues. J was trimmed by 0 bases and V by 10 bases; bases with no gene match: 5. The germline gives CDR1 MDHEN, CDR2 SYDVKM. The CDR3 coding sequence is TGTGCCACCGGGACAGGTAGCTCCTACGAGCAGTACTTC. Its translation is CATGTGSSYEQYF. Supplemented by reference TRBV28 and TRBJ2-7, the full variable domain reads DVKVTQSSRYLVKRTGEKVFLECVQDMDHENMFWYRQDPGLGLRLIYFSYDVKMKEKGDIPEGYSVSREKKERFSLILESASTNQTSMYLCATGTGSSYEQYFGPGTRLTVT.

This clone was found a few times. The chain links TRBV9 to TRBJ2-1; 9 positions match TRBD2. Germline lookup yields CDR1 SGDLS and CDR2 YYNGEE. V shed 1 base and J 9 bases; nucleotides not matched to a gene: 2. The CDR3 contains 13 residues. DNA for the CDR3: TGTGCCAGCAGCGTAATAGCGGGAGTTGAGCAGTTCTTC. This gives the protein CASSVIAGVEQFF.

J is TRBJ1-2 and V is TRBV7-2, with 12 bases matching TRBD1. The V and J ends lost 4 bases and 6 bases, in that order; junction bases with no gene match: 9. CDR1 and CDR2 from the germline V gene are SGHTA and FQGNSA. This CDR3 spans 16 amino acids. The CDR3 DNA reads TGTGCCAGCAGCTCCCTCCCGGGACAGGGGGCGGATGGCTACACCTTC. Translating gives CASSSLPGQGADGYTF.

This clone was detected a few times. The rearrangement joins TRBV7-9 to TRBJ1-2, with 8 positions matching TRBD1. Looked up from germline, CDR1 is SEHNR and CDR2 is FQNEAQ (reference sequence). V was pared by 4 bases and J by 0 bases, with 10 bases of the junction left unmatched. This CDR3 contains 17 residues. The CDR3 spells CASSSIQGEKANYGYTF. For the CDR3, the DNA is TGTGCCAGCAGCTCTATACAGGGGGAAAAAGCTAACTATGGCTACACCTTC.

V usage is TRBV6-5 and J usage is TRBJ1-4; D is undetermined. Germline loops: CDR1 MNHEY, CDR2 SVGAGI. V lost 2 bases to trimming and J lost 10 bases, with 11 bases between them. The CDR3 is 13 residues long. DNA for the CDR3: TGTGCCAGCAGTTACGACTGGCAGCGAAAACTGTTTTTT. It is translated as CASSYDWQRKLFF.